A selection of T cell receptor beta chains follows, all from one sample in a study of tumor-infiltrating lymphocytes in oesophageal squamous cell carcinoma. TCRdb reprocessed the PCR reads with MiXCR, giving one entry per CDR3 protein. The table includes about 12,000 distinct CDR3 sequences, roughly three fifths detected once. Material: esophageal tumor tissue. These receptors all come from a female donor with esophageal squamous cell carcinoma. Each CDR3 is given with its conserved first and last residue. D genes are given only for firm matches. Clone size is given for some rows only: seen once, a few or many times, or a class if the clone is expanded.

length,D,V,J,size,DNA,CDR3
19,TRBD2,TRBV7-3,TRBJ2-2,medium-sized,TGTGCCAGCAGCCCGGGACTAGCGGGGGCCCACCCGAACACCGGGGAGCTGTTTTTT,CASSPGLAGAHPNTGELFF
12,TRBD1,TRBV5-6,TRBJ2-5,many,TGTGCCAGCAGCTTGGCGGGACAGAGTCGGTACTTC,CASSLAGQSRYF
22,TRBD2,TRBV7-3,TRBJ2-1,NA,TGTGCCAGCAGCCGACTTACGGGACTAGCGGGAGCCCACCTAGAATCCTACAATGAGCAGTTCTTC,CASSRLTGLAGAHLESYNEQFF
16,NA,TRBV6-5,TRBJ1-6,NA,TGTGCCAGCAGTGAAGGTTGGGGGGGCTCCTCCTACGTGCAGTACTTT,CASSEGWGGSSYVQYF
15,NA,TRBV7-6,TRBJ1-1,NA,TGTGCCAGCAGCTTAGGGGGGGGTTGGGGCACTGAAGCTTTCTTT,CASSLGGGWGTEAFF
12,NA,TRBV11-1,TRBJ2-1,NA,TGTGCCAGCAGCTTCTCACTGGGTGAGCAGTTCTTC,CASSFSLGEQFF
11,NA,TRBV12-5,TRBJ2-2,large,TGTGCTAGTGGTTTGTCTGGGGAGCTGTTTTTT,CASGLSGELFF
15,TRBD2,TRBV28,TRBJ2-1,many,TGTGCCAGCAGAAAACTCGGTGGCGGGGGTAATGAGCAGTTCTTC,CASRKLGGGGNEQFF
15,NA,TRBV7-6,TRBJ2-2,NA,TGTGCTAGCAGCTTGGACGGAGCGAACACCGGGGAGCTGTTTTTT,CASSLDGANTGELFF
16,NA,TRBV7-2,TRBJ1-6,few,TGTGCCAGCAGCGACCAGACAGTCTCCTATAATTCACCCCTCCACTTT,CASSDQTVSYNSPLHF
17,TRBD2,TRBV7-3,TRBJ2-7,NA,TGTGCCAGCAGCTCAAACCCTAGCGGGAGATTTGATAATGAGCAGTACTTC,CASSSNPSGRFDNEQYF
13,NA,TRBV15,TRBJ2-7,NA,TGTGCCACCAGCAGAGTGGGGGGAGAAGAGCAGTACTTC,CATSRVGGEEQYF
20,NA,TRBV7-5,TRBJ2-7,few,NA,CISVPEARPWQGRFAETQYF
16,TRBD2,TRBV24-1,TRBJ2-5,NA,TGTGCCACCAGTGATCCGATAGCGGGAGTGCGGCATACGCAGTACTTC,CATSDPIAGVRHTQYF
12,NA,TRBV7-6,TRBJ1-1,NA,TGTGCCAGCAGCTTCGGGAACACTGAAGCTTTCTTT,CASSFGNTEAFF
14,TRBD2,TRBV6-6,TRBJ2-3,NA,TGTGCCAGCAGTGGACTAGCGGGAACAGATACGCAGTATTTT,CASSGLAGTDTQYF
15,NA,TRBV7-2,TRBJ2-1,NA,TGTGCCAGCAGCTTGGATCCGGGATTCTACAATGAGCAGTTCTTC,CASSLDPGFYNEQFF
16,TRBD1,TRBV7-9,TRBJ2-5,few,TGTGCCAGCAGCCTTGCCGGGACAGGGGCCGGGGAGACCCAGTACTTC,CASSLAGTGAGETQYF
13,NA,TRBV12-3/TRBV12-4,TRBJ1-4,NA,TGTGCCAGCAGACGCGGACCAAATGAAAAACTGTTTTTT,CASRRGPNEKLFF
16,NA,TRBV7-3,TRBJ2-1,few,TGTGCCAGCAGCCCGGGGGACGTCAGGCCCTACGATGAGCAGTTCTTC,CASSPGDVRPYDEQFF
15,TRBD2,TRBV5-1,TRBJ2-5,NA,TGCGCCAGCAGCTTAGCGGGGGAGCTCCAAGAGACCCAGTACTTC,CASSLAGELQETQYF
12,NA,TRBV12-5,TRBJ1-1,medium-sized,TGTGCTAGTGGTTTTGGTAACACTGAAGCTTTCTTT,CASGFGNTEAFF
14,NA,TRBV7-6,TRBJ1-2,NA,TGTGCTAGCAGCATTGAACAGGGCCACTATGGCTACACCTTC,CASSIEQGHYGYTF
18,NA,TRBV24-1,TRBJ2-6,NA,TGTGCCACCAGTGATCCCCGGGACTCCAACTCTGGGGCCAACGTCCTGACTTTC,CATSDPRDSNSGANVLTF
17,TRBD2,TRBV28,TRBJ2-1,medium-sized,TGTGCCAGCACCGACGGACTAGCGGGATGGTCCTACAATGAGCAGTTCTTC,CASTDGLAGWSYNEQFF
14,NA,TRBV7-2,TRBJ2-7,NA,TGTGCCAGCAGCTCCCCGGCAGGACCGTACGAGCAGTACTTC,CASSSPAGPYEQYF
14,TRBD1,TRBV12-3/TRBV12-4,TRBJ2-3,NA,TGTGCCAGCAGAAGACAGGGGCTCACAGATACGCAGTATTTT,CASRRQGLTDTQYF
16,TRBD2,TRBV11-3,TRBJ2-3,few,TGTGCCAGCAGCTCGGGACTAGCGGGAGTCACAGATACGCAGTATTTT,CASSSGLAGVTDTQYF
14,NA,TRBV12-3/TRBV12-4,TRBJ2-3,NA,TGTGCCAGCAGGCGCAGTTCTAGCACAGATACGCAGTATTTT,CASRRSSSTDTQYF
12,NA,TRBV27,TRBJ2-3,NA,TGTGCCAGCAGTTTTGTAAACGGGGAGCTGTATTTT,CASSFVNGELYF